This record covers a single T cell receptor beta chain. What it binds is not known. One end of the junction varies from germline; a read error may be responsible. The data derive from a study of Ad26.COV2.S vaccination and SARS-CoV-2 variants. About the study: The COV1001 Ad26.COV2.S trial arm included the donor. Recipients of Ad26.COV2.S got it intramuscularly, once or twice 56 days apart. Broader study findings: Vaccinated and placebo-treated recipients had similar non-spike TCR breadth.

Produced via immunoSEQ multiplex PCR; TCRdb's table is partial and in-frame only. The sample has hundreds of thousands of clones, 70% to 90% seen once. CDR1 is LNHDA, CDR2 SQIVND, per germline (reference sequence). The CDR3 consists of 16 residues. Treatment defined: about 20 received Ad26.COV2.S at low or high dose, single or two shots; about five received placebo; per-sample allocation not given. Samples analyzed were those drawn on day 63 after the first vaccine or placebo injection. This Boston cohort included adults aged 18-55 years. The chain links TRBV19 to TRBJ1-5; 10 bases line up with TRBD1. This clonotype was sampled from a person aged 18-65 years who received the Ad26.COV2.S COVID-19 vaccine or a placebo. Sample: peripheral blood, taken in a trial of Ad26.COV2.S vaccine versus placebo. In DNA form, the CDR3 reads TGTGCCAGTAGCCCAACCCCGGGACAGGGGAATCCGCCCCAGCATTTT. This sequence encodes CASSPTPGQGNPPQHF. Based on the CDR3 plus reference TRBV19 and TRBJ1-5, the full variable domain is DGGITQSPKYLFRKEGQNVTLSCEQNLNHDAMYWYRQDPGQGLRLIYYSQIVNDFQKGDIAEGYSVSREKKESFPLTVTSAQKNPTAFYLCASSPTPGQGNPPQHFGDGTRLSIL.